This T cell receptor (beta chain) was sequenced during a study of shared clonotypes between healthy human individuals. Assay: immunoSEQ multiplex PCR; the TCRdb copy retains only in-frame clones and omits some. The profile shows 550,000 to 800,000 clones, around 91% of them singletons. The CDR3 consists of 11 residues. The V end lost 5 bases, the J end lost 3 bases, and 8 bases lay between the germline ends. Looked up from germline, CDR1 is SQVTM and CDR2 is ANQGSEA. The V gene is TRBV29-1, the J gene TRBJ2-7; D gene unclear. This TCR was sampled from a man aged 18 to 30 in good health. Some clones in this sample may be carry-over from other donors' samples. Sequencing was performed on memory CD8+ T cells from PBMCs. Subset: CD45RO+ cells pooled with CCR7-negative TemRA cells. CDR3 in amino acids: CSVYKDYEQYF. In nucleotides, the CDR3 is TGCAGCGTTTATAAGGACTACGAGCAGTACTTC.